The rows below give T cell receptor beta chains drawn from one sample of a study of blood T cell repertoires in COVID-19. The table came from immunoSEQ multiplex PCR; TCRdb's copy has only in-frame clones and leaves some out. The sample lists about 330,000 clones, more than 75% seen once, with roughly 4% in the top ten. Sample: peripheral blood. These receptors originate from a woman between 50 and 59 years old with active or convalescent COVID-19. Each CDR3 is given with its conserved first and last residue. D genes are given only for firm matches. Size values are once, few and many counts, or a class for expanded clones, and some rows have none.

J,V,D,size,DNA,CDR3
TRBJ1-1,TRBV3-1/TRBV3-2,.,.,TGTGCCAGCAGCCAATTTGGTGCGGGAAACACTGAAGCTTTCTTT,CASSQFGAGNTEAFF
TRBJ2-5,TRBV7-8,TRBD2,.,TGTGCCAGCAGCCTCTGGGGGGGGGAGACCCAGTACTTC,CASSLWGGETQYF
TRBJ1-2,TRBV19,.,once,TGTGCCAGTCGCGCAGGGGCAACGGACTACACCTTC,CASRAGATDYTF
TRBJ1-1,TRBV7-8,TRBD1,.,TGTGCCAGCAGCTTGAGGGACAGGGGGCTGAACACTGAAGCTTTCTTT,CASSLRDRGLNTEAFF
TRBJ1-4,TRBV4-3,TRBD1,.,TGCGCCAGCAGCCAACTAGACAGGGGGACAACTAATGAAAAACTGTTTTTT,CASSQLDRGTTNEKLFF
TRBJ1-1,TRBV5-1,.,.,TGCGCCAGCAGCCCGGGGGGCCCGAACACTGAAGCTTTCTTT,CASSPGGPNTEAFF
TRBJ2-7,TRBV21-1,.,few,TGTGCCAGCAGCGGGTGGGGGGATAAGTATTCCTACGAGCAGTACTTC,CASSGWGDKYSYEQYF
TRBJ1-1,TRBV7-2,.,.,TGTGCCAGCAGCCCCCAAGGCGGGGGAAGGTCTGAAGCTTTCTTT,CASSPQGGGRSEAFF
TRBJ1-5,TRBV14,TRBD1,.,TGTGCCAGCAGCCAAGGGCGGGACAGGGTGAAAAATAGCAATCAGCCCCAGCATTTT,CASSQGRDRVKNSNQPQHF
TRBJ1-5,TRBV19,.,.,TGTGCCACCGCATCCGACAGTAGCAATCAGCCCCAGCATTTT,CATASDSSNQPQHF
TRBJ1-2,TRBV20-1,.,once,TGCAGTGCTAGAGTTAACAGGGGCTACACCTTC,CSARVNRGYTF
TRBJ2-1,TRBV14,.,.,TGTGCCAGCAGCCAAGATCTCTGGGCTGGGGCTATTGGGCAGTTCTTC,CASSQDLWAGAIGQFF
TRBJ2-7,TRBV6-5,.,.,TGTGCCAGCAGACGCGGAACGGGGGACTCCTACGAGCAGTACTTC,CASRRGTGDSYEQYF
TRBJ2-3,TRBV28,.,.,TGTGCCAGCAGTCCGACCAGGGGCACGCAGTATTTT,CASSPTRGTQYF
TRBJ2-3,TRBV28,.,.,TGTGCCAGCAGTCCCCGAGGAGTCGGTAATACGCAGTATTTT,CASSPRGVGNTQYF
TRBJ2-7,TRBV14,.,.,TGTGCCAGCAGCCAAGTACTAGTGGGCGAGCAGTACTTC,CASSQVLVGEQYF
TRBJ2-6,TRBV19,.,.,TGTGCCAGTAGTATACAGGATTCTGGGGCCAACGTCCTGACTTTC,CASSIQDSGANVLTF
TRBJ2-7,TRBV5-1,TRBD2,few,TGCGCCAGCAGCGGTGCCGGACTAGCGGGATCCTACGAGCAGTACTTC,CASSGAGLAGSYEQYF
TRBJ1-2,TRBV30,TRBD1,.,TGTGCCTGGACCCTTCCAAAGGGGGCCGGGGAGGGCTACACCTTC,CAWTLPKGAGEGYTF
TRBJ2-2,TRBV5-5,.,once,TGTGCCAGCCGCGAGAGAGCGGTCAACACCGGGGAGCTGTTTTTT,CASRERAVNTGELFF
TRBJ2-5,TRBV9,.,.,TGTGCCAGCAGCGTAGGGGGCTTCCAAGAGACCCAGTACTTC,CASSVGGFQETQYF
TRBJ2-7,TRBV5-4,.,.,TGTGCCAGCAGCTCCAGGGGGCGGGGGGGCGAGCAGTACTTC,CASSSRGRGGEQYF
TRBJ1-5,TRBV7-6,TRBD1,once,TGTGCCAGCAGCTTGGGGACAGGGGGAAGGCAGCCCCAGCATTTT,CASSLGTGGRQPQHF
TRBJ2-7,TRBV15,TRBD2,.,TGTGCCACCAGCAGAGGAAGTAGCGGGAGCCCCTACGAGCAGTACTTC,CATSRGSSGSPYEQYF
TRBJ1-3,TRBV6-1,.,once,TGTGCCAGCAGTGATACAGGGACTGGAAACACCATATATTTT,CASSDTGTGNTIYF
TRBJ2-2,TRBV7-9,.,.,TGTGCCAGCAGCTTAGAGGGAGATACCGGGGAGCTGTTTTTT,CASSLEGDTGELFF
TRBJ2-4,TRBV7-2,TRBD1,.,TGTGCCAGCAGCATACGGGACAGGAGATTAGCCAAAAACATTCAGTACTTC,CASSIRDRRLAKNIQYF
TRBJ1-2,TRBV5-1,.,.,TGCGCCAGCAGCTTGCAGGGATACTGGGATGGCTACACCTTC,CASSLQGYWDGYTF
TRBJ2-3,TRBV27,.,.,TGTGCCAGCGGACGGGACACCCCGAGGGAAACGCAGTATTTT,CASGRDTPRETQYF
TRBJ2-7,TRBV5-1,.,.,TGCGCCAGCAGCTTGGCCGGAGGTCAATGGACGTTATACGAGCAGTACTTC,CASSLAGGQWTLYEQYF
TRBJ2-7,TRBV21-1,.,.,TGTGCCAGCAGCCGAACTGAGTTCGACGAGCAGTACTTC,CASSRTEFDEQYF
TRBJ1-3,TRBV10-1,.,once,TGCGCCAGCAGTGAGTTTGGCAGTCCCTCTGGAAACACCATATATTTT,CASSEFGSPSGNTIYF
TRBJ2-6,TRBV6-5,.,.,TGTGCCAGCAGGGCTCCCCTCTCTGGGGCCAACGTCCTGACTTTC,CASRAPLSGANVLTF
TRBJ1-5,TRBV7-2,.,few,TGTGCCAGCAGCTTATCCAGGGCCGGCAATCAGCCCCAGCATTTT,CASSLSRAGNQPQHF
TRBJ2-7,TRBV6-6,.,.,TGTGCCAGCAGCCCGTTACAGGAATACGAGCAGTACTTC,CASSPLQEYEQYF
TRBJ1-5,TRBV28,.,.,TGTGCCAGCAGTTTCTTACAGGGTAGCAATCAGCCCCAGCATTTT,CASSFLQGSNQPQHF
TRBJ1-5,TRBV6-2/TRBV6-3,TRBD1,once,TGTGCCAGCAGTTACGGGGACAGGAGAGGTCAGCCCCAGCATTTT,CASSYGDRRGQPQHF
TRBJ1-1,TRBV5-6,.,.,TGTGCCAGCAGCTTATCAGGGATAAAACTTAGCACTGAAGCTTTCTTT,CASSLSGIKLSTEAFF
TRBJ1-2,TRBV27,.,.,TGTGCCAGCAGTAACCAGGGGTATGGCTACACCTTC,CASSNQGYGYTF
TRBJ2-1,TRBV6-5,.,.,TGTGCCAGCAGTTACTCGGACAGAACCTACAATGAGCAGTTCTTC,CASSYSDRTYNEQFF
TRBJ1-2,TRBV6-5,.,.,TGTGCCAGCAGATTAGACAGCTATGGCTACACCTTC,CASRLDSYGYTF
TRBJ1-4,TRBV2,.,.,TGTGCCAGCAGTGAACCAGGCGATAATGAAAAACTGTTTTTT,CASSEPGDNEKLFF
TRBJ2-7,TRBV29-1,.,.,TGCAGCGCCGTGTCCGGGTCCGGCAGATTTTCCGAGCAGTACTTC,CSAVSGSGRFSEQYF
TRBJ1-1,TRBV10-3,TRBD1,.,TGTGCCATCAGCGAAGACAGGGTCACTGAAGCTTTCTTT,CAISEDRVTEAFF
TRBJ1-2,TRBV10-3,TRBD1,.,TGTGCCATTCCACAGGGGAACTATGGCTACACCTTC,CAIPQGNYGYTF
TRBJ2-2,TRBV18,.,.,TGTGCCAGCTCACTACGAGCTACCGGGGAGCTGTTTTTT,CASSLRATGELFF
TRBJ2-7,TRBV4-1,TRBD2,.,TGCGCCAGCCGAGCGACTAGCCGGAGCTCCTACGAGCAGTACTTC,CASRATSRSSYEQYF
TRBJ2-1,TRBV9,.,.,TGTGCCAGCAGCGTAGACGGTGACTACAATGAGCAGTTCTTC,CASSVDGDYNEQFF
TRBJ2-5,TRBV19,.,.,TGTGCCAGTAGTACAAGGGGGGAGACCCAGTACTTC,CASSTRGETQYF